This TCR beta chain was found in a study of chemoradiotherapy in HPV16-positive cancers. Study-level information: Functional T-cell assays on a couple of HPV16-positive patients' cells defined candidate HPV-specific clones and common TCR motifs. Findings and limits, study-wide: Only a couple of HPV16-positive patients supplied the functional HPV-specificity definition. In HPV16-positive patients, HPV-responsive T-cell expansion tracked better recurrence-free survival.

The V gene's germline CDR1 is SNHLY and CDR2 FYNNEI. CDR3 length: 13 amino acids. V was clipped by 11 bases and J by 4 bases, with 18 bases between them. In the case of this clone: Its antigen is not identified.

Data came from immunoSEQ multiplex PCR; TCRdb stores just in-frame clones and leaves some out. Among about 9,600 clones listed, about four fifths were seen once. The sample was tumor tissue, taken from a patient who underwent chemoradiotherapy. This receptor was obtained from a human donor with HPV-associated anogenital cancer. V usage is TRBV2 and J usage is TRBJ2-7, with D perhaps being TRBD1 or TRBD2 (7 bases each). The CDR3 reads CARGEGAEYEQYF. CDR3 nucleotides: TGTGCCCGCGGGGAGGGGGCGGAATACGAGCAGTACTTC.